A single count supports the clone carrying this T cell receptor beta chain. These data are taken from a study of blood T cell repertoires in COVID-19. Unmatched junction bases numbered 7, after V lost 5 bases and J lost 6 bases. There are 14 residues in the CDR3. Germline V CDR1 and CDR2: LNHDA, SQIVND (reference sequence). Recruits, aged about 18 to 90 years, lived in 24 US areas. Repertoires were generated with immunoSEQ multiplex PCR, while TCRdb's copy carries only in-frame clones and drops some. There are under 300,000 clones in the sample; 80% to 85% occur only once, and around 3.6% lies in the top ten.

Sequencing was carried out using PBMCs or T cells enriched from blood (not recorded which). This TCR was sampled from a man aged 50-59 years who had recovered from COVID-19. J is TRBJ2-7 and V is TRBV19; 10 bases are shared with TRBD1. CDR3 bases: TGTGCCAGTAGTGTGCCCGGGACAGGGGTCGAGCAGTACTTC. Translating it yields CASSVPGTGVEQYF.